The TCR beta chain described here comes from a study of PD-1 blockade in classical Hodgkin lymphoma. Findings and caveats of the study: The study found that TCR diversity rose significantly by C4D1 in CD4+ but not CD8+ cells.

In the case of this clone: What it recognizes is unknown.

Clones were sequenced by immunoSEQ multiplex PCR, and TCRdb holds only the in-frame ones, with some missing. The table records 25,000 to 30,000 clones, approximately 78% of them present only once. Regarding time point: cycle 4 day 1 (C4D1), after more than five weeks of nivolumab. Every single patient, without exception, relapsed after autologous stem cell transplantation, and brentuximab vedotin exposure varied. Negative magnetic selection isolated CD4+ T cells from thawed PBMCs. The sequencing here drew on CD4+ T cells from blood, taken before the fourth cycle of nivolumab. The receptor comes from a human donor with classical Hodgkin lymphoma.

The DNA of the CDR3 is TGCGCCAGCAGCTCGACAGCTAATAATGAAAAACTGTTTTTT. Protein sequence: CASSSTANNEKLFF. V and J are TRBV5-1 and TRBJ1-4, with D possibly being TRBD1 (5 bases). Germline assignment: CDR1 SGHRS and CDR2 YFSETQ. Trimming stripped 3 bases from V and 4 bases from J, with 10 bases between. CDR3 size: 14 residues.